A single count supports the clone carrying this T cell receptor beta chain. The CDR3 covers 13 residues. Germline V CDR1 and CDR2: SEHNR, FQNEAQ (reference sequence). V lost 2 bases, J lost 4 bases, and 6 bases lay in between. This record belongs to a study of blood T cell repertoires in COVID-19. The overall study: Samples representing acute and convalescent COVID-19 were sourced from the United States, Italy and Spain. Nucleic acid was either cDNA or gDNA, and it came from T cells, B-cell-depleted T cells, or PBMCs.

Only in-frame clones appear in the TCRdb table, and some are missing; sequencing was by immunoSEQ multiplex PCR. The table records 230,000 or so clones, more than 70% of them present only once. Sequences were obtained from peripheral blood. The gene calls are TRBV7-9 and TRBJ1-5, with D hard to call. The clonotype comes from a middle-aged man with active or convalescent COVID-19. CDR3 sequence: CASSLSQNQPQHF. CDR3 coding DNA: TGTGCCAGCAGCTTATCCCAGAATCAGCCCCAGCATTTT. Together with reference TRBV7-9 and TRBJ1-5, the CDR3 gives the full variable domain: DTGVSQNPRHKITKRGQNVTFRCDPISEHNRLYWYRQTLGQGPEFLTYFQNEAQLEKSRLLSDRFSAERPKGSFSTLEIQRTEQGDSAMYLCASSLSQNQPQHFGDGTRLSIL.